A single sample gave rise to the 6 T cell receptor beta chains below, sequenced in a study of CD8 T cells in Susac syndrome. Random hexamers were used to reverse transcribe an amount of 0.5 to 1 ug RNA. TCRdb ran MiXCR on the immunoSEQ multiplex PCR reads and lists one entry per CDR3 protein. The sample comprises about 190,000 distinct CDR3 sequences, approximately 93% of which are singletons, and approximately 0.098% rests with the top ten. The sequenced material came from CD4+ T cells from PBMCs. All receptors come from a human donor in good health.

The chain joins TRBV29-1 to TRBJ1-2; TRBD1 agrees at 8 bases. The CDR3 runs 12 residues. The junction had 2 bases not matched to a gene; V was cut back by 4 bases and J by 4 bases. Germline CDR1 is SQVTM and CDR2 is ANQGSEA. The CDR3 spells CSVGGQGYGYTF. Written as DNA, the CDR3 is TGCAGCGTTGGAGGACAGGGCTATGGCTACACCTTC.

The chain carries TRBV7-3 and TRBJ1-2, with 8 nucleotides matching TRBD1. Germline assignment: CDR1 SGHTA and CDR2 FQGTGA. This CDR3 comprises 15 residues. After removal of 1 base from V and 8 bases from J, the junction contained 9 bases not matched to a gene. CDR3 DNA sequence: TGTGCCAGCAGCTTAATGGGGTCGACAGGGGACGGCTACACCTTC. Residues: CASSLMGSTGDGYTF.

This clonotype was detected only once. V is TRBV12-3 or TRBV12-4 and J is TRBJ1-3; D may be TRBD1 (5 bases). This CDR3 spans 15 amino acids. The V end was cut by 5 bases, the J end by 0 bases, with 11 bases between. The CDR3 sequence: CASSLRGGSGNTIYF. The CDR3 coding sequence is TGTGCCAGCAGTCTTAGGGGAGGCTCTGGAAACACCATATATTTT.

The chain has TRBV5-1 and TRBJ1-3; D gene uncertain. The length of the CDR3 is 17 residues. The germline V and J ends were trimmed by 0 bases and 0 bases, with 13 bases remaining between them. Germline lookup yields CDR1 SGHRS and CDR2 YFSETQ. The CDR3 DNA follows: TGCGCCAGCAGCTTGGAACTTGTAACACACTCTGGAAACACCATATATTTT. It is translated as CASSLELVTHSGNTIYF. Together with reference TRBV5-1 and TRBJ1-3, the CDR3 gives the full variable domain: KAGVTQTPRYLIKTRGQQVTLSCSPISGHRSVSWYQQTPGQGLQFLFEYFSETQRNKGNFPGRFSGRQFSNSRSEMNVSTLELGDSALYLCASSLELVTHSGNTIYFGEGSWLTVV.

This chain links TRBV9 with TRBJ2-3, with TRBD2 identical over 7 bases. The V and J ends lost 2 bases and 4 bases, in that order; junction bases with no gene match: 4. Germline CDR1 reads SGDLS; CDR2 reads YYNGEE. The CDR3 consists of 14 residues. CDR3 DNA sequence: TGTGCCAGCAGCGTGGGAGGGATAGCAGATACGCAGTATTTT. Translation gives CASSVGGIADTQYF.

This clonotype was seen more than once but under ten times. This chain uses TRBV18 with TRBJ2-7; D is undetermined. This CDR3 has 12 residues. Germline CDR1 KGHSH, CDR2 LQKENI. V lost 6 bases to trimming and J lost 2 bases, with 8 bases between them. In DNA, the CDR3 is TGTGCCAGCTCTAACGGCCCCTACGAGCAGTACGTC. It codes for CASSNGPYEQYV.